This T cell receptor beta chain was sequenced during a study of blood T cell repertoires in COVID-19. Study as a whole: Both acute and convalescent COVID-19 samples were obtained from the United States, Italy and Spain. PBMCs, B-cell-depleted T cells, or T cells were the source of the cDNA or gDNA that made up the material.

Germline V gene data show CDR1 as SGHRS and CDR2 as YFSETQ. The V gene lost 2 bases and the J gene lost 2 bases, with 8 bases spanning the gap. CDR3 length: 14 residues. Clones were sequenced by immunoSEQ multiplex PCR, and TCRdb holds only the in-frame ones, with some missing. The table includes approximately 82,000 clones, 80% to 85% detected once. Sequences were obtained from peripheral blood. V gene TRBV5-1 combines with J gene TRBJ1-3; D is possibly TRBD1 (6 bases). The clonotype originates from a woman in her 70s with acute or convalescent COVID-19. This CDR3 is CASSLAGAGNTIYF. In DNA form, the CDR3 reads TGCGCCAGCAGCTTAGCAGGGGCTGGAAACACCATATATTTT.